This entry features one TCR beta chain sequence. The antigen is undetermined. The data originate from a study of regulatory T cells in long-lasting Graves disease. As for the study in general: Persistent cases took antithyroid drugs over 5 years and stayed TSH receptor antibody positive.

Study-level results: Patients with persistent Graves' had lower TCR diversity than newly diagnosed patients. Patients with persistent disease showed a bias toward TRBV28, TRBJ1-2 and TRBJ2-5.

The CDR3 totals 15 residues. CDR1 is SEHNR and CDR2 is FQNEAQ in the germline V gene (reference sequence). The V end lost 1 base, the J end lost 4 bases, and 13 bases lay between the germline ends. The authors built TCR beta libraries using iRepertoire HTBI primers and Arm-PCR of CDR3 regions. As processed by the authors: Analysis of the samples identified roughly 62 TRBV and 12 to 15 TRBJ segments. TCRdb re-called the multiplex PCR reads through MiXCR, storing one row per CDR3 protein. The V and J calls come from TCRdb's annotation, not from the publication. The data contain about half a million distinct CDR3 sequences, under 25% of them seen just once; the ten biggest clones take up around 13%. The time point: persistent/refractory GD, antithyroid drugs over 5 years with positive TRAb. PBMC-extracted RNA yielded the TCR library.

V usage is TRBV7-9 and J usage is TRBJ1-1; maybe TRBD1 (5 bases). This material consisted of peripheral blood mononuclear cells (PBMCs), taken when the disease was refractory, from a patient treated with antithyroid drugs. This clonotype was obtained from a female donor with Graves disease. CDR3 sequence: CASSLVQVYVTEAFF. The CDR3 coding sequence is TGTGCCAGCAGCTTAGTACAGGTGTATGTCACTGAAGCTTTCTTT.